This T cell receptor (beta chain) comes out of a study of vaccination effects on CD4 cells after COVID-19. Study-wide results and caveats: Early post-infection timepoints were absent, and convalescent patients were few. Infection-derived and vaccine-derived clones contracted markedly late after vaccination.

CDR1 is GTSNPN, CDR2 SVGIG, per germline (reference sequence). Deletions cut 3 bases from V and 4 bases from J, with 13 bases between. The CDR3 is made up of 14 amino acids. Repertoires were generated with immunoSEQ multiplex PCR, while TCRdb's copy carries only in-frame clones and drops some. This sample has more than 20,000 clones; approximately 74% occur once, and the top ten carry around 3.3%. Sequencing in the ViraFEST assay came after antigen-specific CD4+ T cells had been expanded with viral peptide pools, which were used to stimulate PBMC. With about 9 days of culture completed, CD4+ T cells were isolated. None of the vaccinated had previously contracted SARS-CoV-2, and their nucleocapsid antibodies tested negative. Cultures of about 2 million PBMC per well contained 9.5 to 10 IU/ml IL-2 plus 10 ug/ml peptides. The authors replaced half the medium with IL-2 medium on days 3 and 7. Points on this clone: Its cognate antigen is unknown.

Material: CD4+ T cells from PBMCs cultured with SARS-CoV-2 spike peptides, obtained before COVID-19 vaccination. The chain employs TRBV30 and TRBJ1-3; tentative D call: TRBD1 (6 bases). This TCR derives from a human donor who received a COVID-19 vaccine. CDR3 nucleotides: TGTGCCTGGAGCGAACCCAGGGGCGGAAACACCATATATTTT. This codes for CAWSEPRGGNTIYF. Looking up the rest from reference TRBV30 and TRBJ1-3 gives the full variable domain: SQTIHQWPATLVQPVGSPLSLECTVEGTSNPNLYWYRQAAGRGLQLLFYSVGIGQISSEVPQNLSASRPQDRQFILSSKKLLLSDSGFYLCAWSEPRGGNTIYFGEGSWLTVV.